The 21 T cell receptor beta chains in this list originate from one sample, sequenced in a study of blood T cell repertoires in COVID-19. Profiled with immunoSEQ multiplex PCR; TCRdb holds only in-frame clones, not every one. Of about 70,000 clones listed, more than 65% are singletons. Sequencing was done on a sample of peripheral blood. The receptors derive from a woman in her 70s with acute or convalescent COVID-19.

The genes are TRBV4-3 and TRBJ1-2; the D is unclear. Trimming took 1 base from V and 5 from J, leaving 17 bases between them. The CDR3 contains 16 residues. Germline CDR1 reads LGHNA; CDR2 reads YSLEER. In nucleotides, the CDR3 is TGCGCCAGCAGCCAAGGCTCCGGACTACCCCTTTATGGCTACACCTTC. Translating gives CASSQGSGLPLYGYTF.

The rearrangement links TRBV7-6 to TRBJ2-7; TRBD1 matches at 10 bases. From germline, CDR1 is SGHVS and CDR2 FNYEAQ. The CDR3 extends over 15 amino acids. V lost 5 bases and J lost 0; bases outside the gene matches: 4. The CDR3 bases are TGTGCCAGCAGCCCGGGACAGGGGCTCTCCTACGAGCAGTACTTC. It specifies CASSPGQGLSYEQYF.

In its sample, this clone was seen a few times. The chain recombines TRBV2 with TRBJ2-1, with D perhaps TRBD2 (6 bases). V was shortened by 5 bases and J by 4 bases, with 12 bases between the two germline ends. This CDR3 spans 14 amino acids. CDR1 and CDR2 from the germline V gene are SNHLY and FYNNEI. In nucleotides, the CDR3 is TGTGCCAGCAGTCTAGCGAGTCGGTACAATGAGCAGTTCTTC. Amino acids: CASSLASRYNEQFF.

V and J are TRBV19 and TRBJ1-6, with TRBD1 matching 8 bases. With V trimmed by 6 bases and J by 6 bases, 1 base remained unmatched. CDR1 is LNHDA and CDR2 is SQIVND in the germline V gene (reference sequence). This CDR3 has 13 amino acids. The CDR3 nucleotides are TGTGCCAGTAGCGACAGGGGTAATTCACCCCTCCACTTT. Amino acid sequence: CASSDRGNSPLHF.

CDR3 residues: CATSISGLGTDTQYF. CDR3 nucleotides: TGTGCCACCAGCATCTCGGGACTAGGGACAGATACGCAGTATTTT. The J gene is TRBJ2-3, the V gene TRBV15; 8 bases map to TRBD2. Germline CDR1 reads LNHNV; CDR2 reads YYDKDF (reference sequence). This CDR3 region has 15 residues. V lost 4 bases to trimming and J lost 3 bases; unmatched junction nucleotides: 6.

The rearrangement uses TRBV3-1 (or the pseudogene TRBV3-2) and TRBJ1-2; 9 bases are shared with TRBD1. This CDR3 has 14 residues. The trim removed 4 bases at V and 2 bases at J, leaving 2 bases unmatched. CDR1 and CDR2 (germline): LGHDT, YNNKEL (reference sequence). The CDR3 sequence: CASSRDRVNYGYTF. DNA for the CDR3: TGTGCCAGCAGCCGGGACAGGGTCAACTATGGCTACACCTTC.

The rearrangement joins TRBV6-4 to TRBJ2-1, with TRBD2 identical over 7 bases. The germline CDR1 and CDR2 sequences are MRHNA and SNTAGT. The CDR3 contains 17 residues. With 5 bases clipped from V and 0 bases from J, the junction kept 10 bases outside the gene matches. Here the CDR3 reads CASSSGGGPSSYNEQFF. In DNA form, the CDR3 reads TGTGCCAGCAGTTCGGGGGGAGGGCCGAGCTCCTACAATGAGCAGTTCTTC.

This chain joins TRBV5-4 and TRBJ2-3; 7 bases fit TRBD2. CDR1 and CDR2 (germline): SGHNT, YYREEE (reference sequence). V trimming: 4 bases; J trimming: 4 bases; junction bases outside the gene matches: 9. The CDR3 contains 15 residues. In DNA, the CDR3 is TGTGCCAGCAGCCCGGACTGGACTAGGTCAGATACGCAGTATTTT. Amino acid sequence: CASSPDWTRSDTQYF.

A single count supports this clone. The chain joins TRBV4-3 to TRBJ1-4; 8 bases map to TRBD1. The CDR3 extends over 15 amino acids. The junction had 5 bases not matched to a gene; V was cut back by 4 bases and J by 4 bases. Germline assignment: CDR1 LGHNA and CDR2 YSLEER. CDR3 nucleotides: TGCGCCAGCAGCCTCGGACAGGGCCTTAATGAAAAACTGTTTTTT. This encodes CASSLGQGLNEKLFF.

This clone has a handful of counts. V is TRBV5-8 and J is TRBJ1-5; D unresolved. CDR1 and CDR2 from the germline V gene are SGHTS and YDEGEE. V lost 5 bases, J lost 6 bases, and 6 bases lay in between. The CDR3 contains 11 residues. The CDR3: CASSRGQPQHF. For the CDR3, the DNA is TGTGCCAGCAGTCGGGGTCAGCCCCAGCATTTT.

The chain uses TRBV7-2 and TRBJ1-6; possibly TRBD1 for D (5 bases). This CDR3 is 14 amino acids long. CDR1 and CDR2 from the germline V gene are SGHTA and FQGNSA. Trimming removed 0 bases at V and 8 bases at J, with 8 bases between. The CDR3 spells CASSLAGGYSPLHF. CDR3 sequence (DNA): TGTGCCAGCAGCTTAGCGGGGGGTTATTCACCCCTCCACTTT.

In this sample, this clone turned up a few times. The chain links TRBV7-2 to TRBJ2-5, with D maybe TRBD2 (6 bases). CDR1 is SGHTA, CDR2 FQGNSA, per germline. The CDR3 has 13 residues. Deletions cut 5 bases from V and 4 bases from J, with 11 bases between. The CDR3 loop is CASSPLARETQYF. DNA for the CDR3: TGTGCCAGCAGCCCGCTAGCGAGAGAGACCCAGTACTTC. Full variable domain (missing parts from reference TRBV7-2 and TRBJ2-5): GAGVSQSPSNKVTEKGKDVELRCDPISGHTALYWYRQSLGQGLEFLIYFQGNSAPDKSGLPSDRFSAERTGGSVSTLTIQRTQQEDSAVYLCASSPLARETQYFGPGTRLLVL.

This CDR3 reads CASRGKAGNSYNEQFF. The CDR3 DNA follows: TGTGCCAGCAGGGGGAAAGCGGGAAATTCCTACAATGAGCAGTTCTTC. The chain employs TRBV6-6 and TRBJ2-1; 7 bases agree with TRBD2. Germline V lookup: CDR1 MNHNY, CDR2 SVGAGI (reference sequence). V was pared by 6 bases and J by 1 base, with 9 bases of the junction left unmatched. This CDR3 has 16 amino acids.

The genes are TRBV6-7 and TRBJ2-7; 9 nucleotides align to TRBD2. TRBV6-7 belongs to the ORF category, with a function that is uncertain. CDR3 length: 15 residues. V lost 5 bases, J lost 8 bases, and 13 bases stayed unmatched. CDR3 in amino acids: CASSPQGRGGAQQYF. The CDR3 DNA sequence: TGTGCCAGCAGTCCCCAAGGTCGCGGGGGGGCCCAGCAGTACTTC.

The chain links TRBV11-2 to TRBJ1-1; TRBD1 is a possible D gene (6 bases). This CDR3 comprises 17 residues. Germline V gene sequence: CDR1 SGHAT, CDR2 FQNNGV. The ends were cut back, 2 bases at V and 0 bases at J, with 16 bases in the middle. The CDR3 loop reads CASSLIPGAQMNTEAFF. For the CDR3, the DNA is TGTGCCAGCAGCTTAATTCCAGGGGCGCAAATGAACACTGAAGCTTTCTTT.

This clone was observed a handful of times. The chain uses TRBV7-2 and TRBJ2-5, with TRBD2 identical over 7 bases. Germline assignment: CDR1 SGHTA and CDR2 FQGNSA. V shed 5 bases, J shed 2 bases, and the junction held 5 bases outside the gene matches. CDR3 length: 14 amino acids. CDR3 sequence reads: CASSPSGVQETQYF. The CDR3 nucleotides read TGTGCCAGCAGCCCGAGCGGGGTACAAGAGACCCAGTACTTC. The entire variable domain, with the rest obtained from reference TRBV7-2 and TRBJ2-5, is as follows: GAGVSQSPSNKVTEKGKDVELRCDPISGHTALYWYRQSLGQGLEFLIYFQGNSAPDKSGLPSDRFSAERTGGSVSTLTIQRTQQEDSAVYLCASSPSGVQETQYFGPGTRLLVL.

This chain connects TRBV2 to TRBJ2-6; TRBD1 is a possible D gene (6 bases). V was cut by 2 bases and J by 2 bases, with 16 bases left in between. This CDR3 is built from 18 residues. Per the germline V gene, CDR1 is SNHLY and CDR2 is FYNNEI. CDR3 in amino acids: CASSESTGSAAGANVLTF. CDR3 nucleotides: TGTGCCAGCAGTGAATCCACAGGGTCGGCGGCTGGGGCCAACGTCCTGACTTTC.

This clone was seen a handful of times. V and J are TRBV6-2 or TRBV6-3 and TRBJ2-7; TRBD1 might be the D (6 bases). V lost 2 bases to trimming and J lost 1 base, with 12 bases between them. This CDR3 has 15 amino acids. Germline CDR1 MNHEY, CDR2 SVGEGT. CDR3 in DNA: TGTGCCAGCAGTTACATTGACAGGTGGTCCTACGAGCAGTACTTC. Amino acids: CASSYIDRWSYEQYF.

The chain employs TRBV30 and TRBJ1-2, with D tentatively TRBD1 (5 bases). Germline lookup yields CDR1 GTSNPN and CDR2 SVGIG (reference sequence). There are 11 residues in the CDR3. V was trimmed by 1 base and J by 7 bases, leaving 7 bases between them. The CDR3 sequence: CAWSEGIGYTF. The CDR3 nucleotides are TGTGCCTGGAGTGAGGGGATTGGCTACACCTTC.

CDR3 residues: CASSQSRVSYTF. The CDR3 DNA follows: TGTGCCAGCAGCCAATCCCGGGTGAGCTACACCTTC. V and J are TRBV14 and TRBJ1-2; D not certain. The CDR3 has 12 residues. The V end was cut by 2 bases, the J end by 9 bases, with 10 bases between. CDR1 is SGHDN, CDR2 FVKESK, per germline.

The rearrangement links TRBV6-5 to TRBJ1-3; the match to TRBD1 covers 7 bases. The CDR3 has 15 residues. V shed 2 bases, J shed 4 bases, and the junction held 5 bases outside the gene matches. The germline V gene has CDR1 MNHEY and CDR2 SVGAGI. CDR3 sequence reads: CASSYQTGRGNTIYF. CDR3 in DNA: TGTGCCAGCAGTTACCAGACAGGGAGGGGAAACACCATATATTTT.